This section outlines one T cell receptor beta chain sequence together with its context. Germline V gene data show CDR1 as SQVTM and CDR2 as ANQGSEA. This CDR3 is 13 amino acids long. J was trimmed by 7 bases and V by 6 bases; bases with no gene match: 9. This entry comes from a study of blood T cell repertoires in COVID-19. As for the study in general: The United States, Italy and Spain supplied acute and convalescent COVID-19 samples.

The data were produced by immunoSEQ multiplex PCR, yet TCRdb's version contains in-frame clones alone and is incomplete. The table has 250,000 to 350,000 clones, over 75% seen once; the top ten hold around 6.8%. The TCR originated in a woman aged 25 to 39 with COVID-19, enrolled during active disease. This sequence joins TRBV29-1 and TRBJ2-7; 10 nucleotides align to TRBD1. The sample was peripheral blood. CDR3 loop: CSVGWTGGHEQYF. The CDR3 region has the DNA TGCAGCGTAGGCTGGACAGGGGGGCATGAGCAGTACTTC.